The TCR beta chain under discussion was sequenced for a study of CD8 T cells in ankylosing spondylitis. CDR1 MDHEN and CDR2 SYDVKM come from the germline V gene. The CDR3 has 16 residues. Trimming removed 5 bases from V and 3 bases from J, with 18 bases in between. Concerning this clonotype: Its target is unknown.

As the method for making TCR beta libraries, quantitative 5'-RACE with molecular barcodes was used. TCRdb re-called the 5' RACE reads with MiXCR, one entry per CDR3 protein. The data show about 140,000 distinct CDR3 sequences, around 32% seen once. Study results and limitations: Researchers reportedly found disease-linked clones significantly enriched in matched ankylosing spondylitis synovial fluid. What seemed typical of ankylosing spondylitis blood was a TCR beta motif built from several highly homologous variants. Previously reported in reactive arthritis synovial fluid and blood were some of the motif variants.

The chain employs TRBV28 and TRBJ2-3; the D gene is possibly TRBD1 (5 bases). The receptor comes from a male donor with ankylosing spondylitis. The sequencing input was synovial fluid, either unsorted or a sorted T cell fraction (not recorded which). CDR3 protein: CASSPPRDGATDTQYF. The CDR3 nucleotides read TGTGCCAGCAGTCCCCCCAGGGATGGGGCGACAGATACGCAGTATTTT.